The sequence of this TCR beta chain was determined in a study of long-term antiretroviral therapy in people with HIV (dated by TCRdb to the early 2020s). The study in broad terms: The earliest samples were collected approximately a decade before the 2015 WHO recommendation for immediate ART, a period when ART was typically delayed until CD4 counts fell. No cross-contamination during QIAcube processing was seen in test extractions of a monoclonal T-cell line run alongside roughly 35 polyclonal samples. A total of approximately 200 cryopreserved PBMC samples came from around 30 adults with confirmed HIV infection and were collected serially over a mean of roughly six years (range 1-12). Among the approximately 30 participants with HIV, over nine were female. A retrospective serial study tested whether ART initiation and durable HIV suppression were associated with changes in peripheral blood TRB repertoire composition and diversity.

Participants were included only if at least one PBMC sample before ART initiation and at least two post-ART samples were available. Treatment was received in the United States of America by all participants with HIV. Before DNA extraction, cryopreserved samples containing about 0.9-11 million PBMC were thawed and washed. At the time of the earliest PBMC sample for each participant with HIV, ages ranged from about 20 to 54 years. Per participant, PBMC samples came from 1-4 timepoints prior to ART initiation and 2-8 timepoints following ART initiation, for a median of 7 samples. Serial HIV viral load, CD4+ T-cell count, ART history and demographic data were obtained for every participant. Genomic DNA was extracted from unsorted PBMC with a Qiagen kit on a QIAcube, with processing performed in batches of 12 samples. Turning to this clone: The antigen it recognizes is unknown. Per-base quality was not reported, and no clone a single base away is much larger than it.

The immunoSEQ hsTCRB v3.0 assay was used at survey level resolution to sequence the TRB variable region. The targeted TRB sequencing depth was roughly 40,000-55,000 T-cell genomes per sample. Pooled TRB libraries were sequenced on an Illumina MiSeq with a v3 150-cycle kit. The original pipeline was this. Repertoire analysis was run in R within a reproducible Nextflow workflow that covered QC, data transformation and analysis. LymphoSeq2, an R package for exploring AIRR-Seq data, was used to implement the custom analyses. A few samples yielding fewer than 5000 total TRB sequences were excluded, leaving approximately 200 analyzed HIV repertoires. Among the 180 to 200 retained HIV repertoires, 55 to 60 were collected before ART initiation and 129 were collected after ART initiation. Repertoires were downsampled to 5000 TRB nucleotide sequences, with summary statistics averaged over 100 downsampling iterations. TRB sequences were retained for analysis only if CDR3 regions of at least seven amino acids were present. Two measures captured diversity: a Shannon entropy-derived clonality score and the Gini coefficient. In the repertoire networks, any two of the top 5000 CDR3 amino acid sequences were connected whenever the two sequences differed by an edit distance of one. GLIPH2 predicted antigen specificity groups and MHC restriction for TRB CDR3 amino acid sequences. CDR3 amino acid sequences were matched against VDJdb and McPAS-TCR to flag known CMV, EBV, HIV or tissue antigen associations. Pre-ART, post-ART and control groups were compared with Wilcoxon signed-rank tests and Holm-Bonferroni correction. TCRdb limited this immuneACCESS table to in-frame rearrangements with V and J called. A share of clones is missing; checked studies link under half to unresolved V genes, and the rest is unexplained. The DNA gave D and trimming, while V, J and clone size come from that table. The sample table contains tens of thousands of clones; only one count was recorded for roughly four fifths of them. The ten largest clonotypes hold under 15% of the sample.

Overall results and qualifications from the work: Narrower CDR3 length ranges were observed in HIV repertoires than in controls, and an antigen-experienced repertoire with only a slight naive shift after ART was suggested by the network structure. The repertoire was dominated across all time points by expanded TRB clones identified before ART initiation, although this dominance was seen to fluctuate and to decrease in many PLHIV after ART. Inferences about post-ART repertoire changes were limited because no data were available on ART adherence, viral resistance or therapy changes. The samples span the years 2004 to 2017, and the ART regimens used may be less effective than current regimens. Because pre-ART samples had limited cell numbers, unsorted PBMC were profiled rather than sorted CD4+ and CD8+ T cells. Starting ART was linked to a significant rise in TRB diversity, yet even with long-term ART the diversity remained significantly lower than in transplant donor controls. Because PBMC availability was limited, only the TCR beta chain was sequenced, with no alpha chain pairing.

The germline V gene (reference sequence) specifies SEHNR as CDR1 and FQNEAQ as CDR2. The CDR3 runs 17 amino acids, cysteine and phenylalanine included. CDR3 DNA is the only sequence kept; it has 51 bases, read in frame from the first base. The trim is 0 bases for V and 2 bases for J, with a gap of 11 bases between the germline ends. Recombination joined TRBV7-9 with TRBJ2-6, and the D gene may be TRBD1, 6 bases matching. The material was unsorted PBMCs, obtained 0.3 years after starting antiretroviral therapy. The TCR comes from a man between 18 and 35 years old with HIV. The nucleotides are TGTGCCAGCAGCTTAGCGGGTAGGGGGACTGGGGCCAACGTCCTGACTTTC. This gives the protein CASSLAGRGTGANVLTF.